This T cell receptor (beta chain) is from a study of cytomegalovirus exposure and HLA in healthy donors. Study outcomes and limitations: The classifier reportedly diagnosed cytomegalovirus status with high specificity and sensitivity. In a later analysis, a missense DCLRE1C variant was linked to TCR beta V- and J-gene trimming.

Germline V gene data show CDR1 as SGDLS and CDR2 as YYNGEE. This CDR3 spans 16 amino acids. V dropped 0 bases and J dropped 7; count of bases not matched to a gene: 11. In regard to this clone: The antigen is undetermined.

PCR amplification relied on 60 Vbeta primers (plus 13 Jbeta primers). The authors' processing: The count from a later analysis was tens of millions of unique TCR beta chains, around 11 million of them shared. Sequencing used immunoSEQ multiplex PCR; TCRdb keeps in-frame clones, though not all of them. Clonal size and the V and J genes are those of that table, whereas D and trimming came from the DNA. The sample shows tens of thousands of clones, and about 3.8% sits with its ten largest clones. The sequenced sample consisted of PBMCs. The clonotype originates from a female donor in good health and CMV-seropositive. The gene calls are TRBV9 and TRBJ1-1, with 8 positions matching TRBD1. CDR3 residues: CASSVAFSGGVNEAFF. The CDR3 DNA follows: TGTGCCAGCAGCGTAGCCTTTTCAGGGGGCGTTAATGAAGCTTTCTTT. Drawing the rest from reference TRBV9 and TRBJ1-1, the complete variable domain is DSGVTQTPKHLITATGQRVTLRCSPRSGDLSVYWYQQSLDQGLQFLIQYYNGEERAKGNILERFSAQQFPDLHSELNLSSLELGDSALYFCASSVAFSGGVNEAFFGQGTRLTVV.